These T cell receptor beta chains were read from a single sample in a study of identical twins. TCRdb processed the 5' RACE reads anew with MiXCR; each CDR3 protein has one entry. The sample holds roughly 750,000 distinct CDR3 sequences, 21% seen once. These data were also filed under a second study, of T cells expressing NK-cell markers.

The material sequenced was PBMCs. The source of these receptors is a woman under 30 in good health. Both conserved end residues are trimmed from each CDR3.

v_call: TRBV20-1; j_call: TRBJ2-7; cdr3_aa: SSGQAPDEQY
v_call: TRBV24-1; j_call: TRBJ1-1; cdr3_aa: ATSDWAAGSTEAF
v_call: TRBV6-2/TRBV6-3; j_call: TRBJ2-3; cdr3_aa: ASRGLADTDTQY
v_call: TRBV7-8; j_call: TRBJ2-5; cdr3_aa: ASSTIGRDRETQY
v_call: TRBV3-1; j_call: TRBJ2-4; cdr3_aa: ASSPRRDRGHLAKNIQY
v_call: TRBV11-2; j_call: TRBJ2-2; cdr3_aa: ASSDTRQATGELF
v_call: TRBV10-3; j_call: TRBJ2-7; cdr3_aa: AIRSGGDSYEQY
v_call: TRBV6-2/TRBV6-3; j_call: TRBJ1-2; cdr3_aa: ASSYLGQGNYGYT
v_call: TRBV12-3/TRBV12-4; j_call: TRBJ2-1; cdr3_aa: ASYLMTGGNEQF
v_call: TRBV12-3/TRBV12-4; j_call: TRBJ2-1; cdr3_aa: ASSFNPAGGREQF
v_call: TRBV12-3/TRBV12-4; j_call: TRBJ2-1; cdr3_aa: ASSSTRDLKANEQF
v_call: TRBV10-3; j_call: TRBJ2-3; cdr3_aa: AISYLGTDTQY
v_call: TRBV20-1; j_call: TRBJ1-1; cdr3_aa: SVDTNTEAF
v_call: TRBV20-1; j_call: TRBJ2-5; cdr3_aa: SAMSAQETLETQY
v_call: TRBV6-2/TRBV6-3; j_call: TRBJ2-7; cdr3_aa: ASRPSGSNQGEQY
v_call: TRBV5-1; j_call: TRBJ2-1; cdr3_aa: ASSLEAGKVEQF
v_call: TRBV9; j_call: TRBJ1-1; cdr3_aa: ASSVDATSYRAAF
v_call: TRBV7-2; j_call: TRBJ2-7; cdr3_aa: ASSSQPVSEQY
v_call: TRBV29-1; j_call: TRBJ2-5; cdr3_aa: SVVLPETQY
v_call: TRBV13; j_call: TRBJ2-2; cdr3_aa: ASSPPPGELF
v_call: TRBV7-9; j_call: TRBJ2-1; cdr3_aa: ASSATGGHEQF
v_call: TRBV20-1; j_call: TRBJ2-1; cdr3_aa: SARDVGSGEVVRQF
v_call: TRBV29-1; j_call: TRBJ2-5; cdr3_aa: SGLEKQSQETQY
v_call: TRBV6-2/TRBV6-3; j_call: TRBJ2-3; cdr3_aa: ASSSTGTRADTQY
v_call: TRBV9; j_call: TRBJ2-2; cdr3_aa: ASSGTGTGDLLGELF
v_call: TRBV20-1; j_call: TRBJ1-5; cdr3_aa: SAIRDPNQPQH
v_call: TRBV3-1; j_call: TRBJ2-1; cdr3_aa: ASSQRGGNNEQF
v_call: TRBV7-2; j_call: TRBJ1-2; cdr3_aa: ASSLGRNNYGYT
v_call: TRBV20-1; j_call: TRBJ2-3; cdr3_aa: SARRAGSTDTQY
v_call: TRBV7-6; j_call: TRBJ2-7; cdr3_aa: ASSTGSTYEQY
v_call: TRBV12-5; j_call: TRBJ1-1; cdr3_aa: ASGLVIGQKYTEAF
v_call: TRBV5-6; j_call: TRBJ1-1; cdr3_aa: ASSTTGAPNTEAF
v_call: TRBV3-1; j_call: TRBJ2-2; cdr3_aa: ASSQAGITGELF
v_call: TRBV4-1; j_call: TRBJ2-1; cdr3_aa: ASSHDVRGGLYNEQF
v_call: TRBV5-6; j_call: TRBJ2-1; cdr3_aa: ASSATRRRSYNEQF
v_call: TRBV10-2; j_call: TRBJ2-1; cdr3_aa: ASSVTAGFVNEQF
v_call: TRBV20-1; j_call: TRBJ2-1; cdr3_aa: SAREQQVEQF
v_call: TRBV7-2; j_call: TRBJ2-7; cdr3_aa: ASSLEASGGYEQY
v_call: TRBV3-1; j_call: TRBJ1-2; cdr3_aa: ASSQQRNYGYT
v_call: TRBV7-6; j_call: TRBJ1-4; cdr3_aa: ASSLAPGLEKLF
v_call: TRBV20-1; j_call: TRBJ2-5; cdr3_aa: SGGTPQETQY
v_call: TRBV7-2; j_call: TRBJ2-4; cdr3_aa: ASTPFSGGANIQY
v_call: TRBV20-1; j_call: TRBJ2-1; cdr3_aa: SASRLARYNNEQF
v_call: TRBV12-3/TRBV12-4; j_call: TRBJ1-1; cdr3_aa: ASRQRNTEAF
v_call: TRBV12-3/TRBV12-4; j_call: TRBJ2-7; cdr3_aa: ASSPDAAYEQY
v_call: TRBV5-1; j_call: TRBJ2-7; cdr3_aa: ASAGGAYEQY
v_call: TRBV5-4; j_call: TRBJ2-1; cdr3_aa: ASSSARRGLAGGGNEQF
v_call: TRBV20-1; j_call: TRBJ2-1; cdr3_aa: SARKERGPSYNEQF
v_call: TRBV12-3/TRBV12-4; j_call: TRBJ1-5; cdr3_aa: ASSLVGSEPQH
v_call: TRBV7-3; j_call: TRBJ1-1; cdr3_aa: ASSLDPFNTEAF
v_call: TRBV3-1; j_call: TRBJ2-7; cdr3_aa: ASSQGTSGTYEQY
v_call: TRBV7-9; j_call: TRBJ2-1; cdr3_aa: ASSSGVGSSSYNEQF
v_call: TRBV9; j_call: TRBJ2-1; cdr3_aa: ASSVVGTSKRNEQF